This TCR beta chain derives from a study of T-cell memory formation after mild COVID-19. This clonotype was seen only a few times. Sample barcodes and UMIs were carried by the TCR alpha and TCR beta cDNA libraries that 5'RACE generated with constant-segment primers. TCRdb itself ran the 5' RACE reads through MiXCR, one entry per CDR3 protein. Among 540,000 or so distinct CDR3 sequences, roughly 21% were seen once, and the ten largest hold around an eighth. Germline CDR1 is SGHVS and CDR2 is FNYEAQ. CDR3 size: 16 residues. J was trimmed by 7 bases and V by 0 bases; bases with no gene match: 5. The receptor was derived from an adult woman who had mild COVID-19 (a few samples of this study predate the infection). Cell type and time point are not known. This rearrangement joins TRBV7-6 to TRBJ2-1; 11 bases fit TRBD2. Specimen: PBMCs or a T cell subset sorted from them (not recorded which). CDR3 loop: CASSLAGTSGGNEQFF. CDR3 coding DNA: TGTGCCAGCAGCTTAGCGGGTACTAGCGGGGGAAATGAGCAGTTCTTC. The whole variable domain, remainder taken from reference TRBV7-6 and TRBJ2-1, is GAGVSQSPRYKVTKRGQDVALRCDPISGHVSLYWYRQALGQGPEFLTYFNYEAQQDKSGLPNDRFSAERPEGSISTLTIQRTEQRDSAMYRCASSLAGTSGGNEQFFGPGTRLTVL.